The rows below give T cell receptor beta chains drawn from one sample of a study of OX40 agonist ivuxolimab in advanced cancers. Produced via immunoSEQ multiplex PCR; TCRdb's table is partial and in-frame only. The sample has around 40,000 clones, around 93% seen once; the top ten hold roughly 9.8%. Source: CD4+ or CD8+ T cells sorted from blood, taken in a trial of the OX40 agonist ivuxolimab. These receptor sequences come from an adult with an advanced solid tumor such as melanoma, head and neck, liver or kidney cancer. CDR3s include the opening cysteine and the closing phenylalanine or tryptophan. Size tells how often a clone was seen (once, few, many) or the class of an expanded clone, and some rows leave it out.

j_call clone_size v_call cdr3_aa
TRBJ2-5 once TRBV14 CASSQYGTQETQYF
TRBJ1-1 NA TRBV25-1 CASSETGLNTEAFF
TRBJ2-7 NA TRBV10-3 CAISVGLPGEQYF
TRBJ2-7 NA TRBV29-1 CSGKQGSYEQYF
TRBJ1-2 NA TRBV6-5 CASSLRTGSGYTF
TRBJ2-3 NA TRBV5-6 CASSIGAGTGDTQYF
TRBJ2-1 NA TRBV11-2 CASSFAGVGNEQFF
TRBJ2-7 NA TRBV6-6 CASSYSSRVRPYEQYF
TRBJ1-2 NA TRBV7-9 CASSPTTGFYGYTF
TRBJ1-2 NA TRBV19 CASSPDRGAYGYTF
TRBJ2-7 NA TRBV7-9 CASSPRTSGSFEQYF
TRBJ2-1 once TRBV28 CASSLPLTSGSSYEQFF
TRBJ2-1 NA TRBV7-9 CASSLARGTYNEQFF
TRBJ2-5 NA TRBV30 CAWRSEERQETQYF
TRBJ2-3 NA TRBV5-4 CASSLKRERGADTQYF
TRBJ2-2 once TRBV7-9 CASSLGPSTGELFF
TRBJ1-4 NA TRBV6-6 CASSYGEATNEKLFF
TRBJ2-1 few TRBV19 CASSISGGDEQFF
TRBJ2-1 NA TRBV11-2 CASSLDHYNEQFF
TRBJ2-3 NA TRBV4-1 CASSQVAGVYADTQYF
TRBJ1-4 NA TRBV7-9 CASTHPGGRANEKLFF
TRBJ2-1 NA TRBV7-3 CASSPVATGNEQFF
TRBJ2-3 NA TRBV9 CASSGRVGSSDTQYF
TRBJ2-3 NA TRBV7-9 CASSPPTRDTQYF